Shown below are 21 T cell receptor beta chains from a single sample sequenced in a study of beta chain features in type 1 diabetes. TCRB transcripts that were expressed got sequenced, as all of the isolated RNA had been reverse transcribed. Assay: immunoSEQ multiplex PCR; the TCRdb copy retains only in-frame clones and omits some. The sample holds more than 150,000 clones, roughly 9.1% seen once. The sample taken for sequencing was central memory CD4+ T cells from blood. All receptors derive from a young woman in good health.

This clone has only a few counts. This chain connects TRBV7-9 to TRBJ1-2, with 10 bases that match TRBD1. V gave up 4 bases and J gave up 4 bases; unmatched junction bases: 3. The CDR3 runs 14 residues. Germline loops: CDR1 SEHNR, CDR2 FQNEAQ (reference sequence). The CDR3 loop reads CASSSRTGGYGYTF. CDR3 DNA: TGTGCCAGCAGCTCCCGGACAGGGGGCTATGGCTACACCTTC.

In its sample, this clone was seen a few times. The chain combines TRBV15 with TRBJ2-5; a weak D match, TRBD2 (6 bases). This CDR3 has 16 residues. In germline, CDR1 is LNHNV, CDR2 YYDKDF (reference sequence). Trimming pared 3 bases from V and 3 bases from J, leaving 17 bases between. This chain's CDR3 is CATSSFPGEAEETQYF. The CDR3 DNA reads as TGTGCCACCAGCAGTTTCCCGGGAGAAGCGGAAGAGACCCAGTACTTC.

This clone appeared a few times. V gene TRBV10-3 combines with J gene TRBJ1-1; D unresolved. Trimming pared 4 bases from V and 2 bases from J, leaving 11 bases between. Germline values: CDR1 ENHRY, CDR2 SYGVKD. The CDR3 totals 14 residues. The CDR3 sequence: CAISAQIVNTEAFF. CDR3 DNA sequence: TGTGCCATCAGTGCCCAGATCGTTAACACTGAAGCTTTCTTT.

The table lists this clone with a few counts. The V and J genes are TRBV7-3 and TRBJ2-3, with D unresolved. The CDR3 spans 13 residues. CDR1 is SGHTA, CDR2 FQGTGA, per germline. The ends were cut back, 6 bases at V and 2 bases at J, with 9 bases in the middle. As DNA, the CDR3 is TGTGCCAGCAGTGCCGAGGTCACAGATACGCAGTATTTT. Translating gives CASSAEVTDTQYF.

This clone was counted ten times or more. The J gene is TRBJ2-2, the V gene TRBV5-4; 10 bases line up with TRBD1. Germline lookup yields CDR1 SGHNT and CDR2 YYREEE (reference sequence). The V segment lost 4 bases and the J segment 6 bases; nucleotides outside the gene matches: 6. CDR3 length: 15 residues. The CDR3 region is CASSPGQGIPGELFF. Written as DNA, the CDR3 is TGTGCCAGCAGCCCGGGACAGGGGATTCCCGGGGAGCTGTTTTTT.

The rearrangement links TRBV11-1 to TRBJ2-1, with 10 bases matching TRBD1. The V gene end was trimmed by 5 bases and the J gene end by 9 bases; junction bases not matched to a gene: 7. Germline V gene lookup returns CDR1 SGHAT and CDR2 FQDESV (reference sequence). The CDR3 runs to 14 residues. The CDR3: CASSTDRGPGEQFF. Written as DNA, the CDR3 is TGTGCCAGCAGCACAGACAGGGGGCCTGGTGAGCAGTTCTTC.

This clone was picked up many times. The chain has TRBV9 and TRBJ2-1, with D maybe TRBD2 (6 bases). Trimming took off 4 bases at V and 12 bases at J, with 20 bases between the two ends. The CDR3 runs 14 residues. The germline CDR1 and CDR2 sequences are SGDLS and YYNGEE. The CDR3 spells CASSPRRGERGQFF. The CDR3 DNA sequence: TGTGCCAGCAGCCCTCGGAGGGGCGAACGGGGGCAGTTCTTC.

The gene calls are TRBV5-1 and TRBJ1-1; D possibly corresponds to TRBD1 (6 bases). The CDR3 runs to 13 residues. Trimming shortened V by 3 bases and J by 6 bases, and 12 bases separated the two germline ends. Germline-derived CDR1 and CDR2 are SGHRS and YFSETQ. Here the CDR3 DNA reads TGCGCCAGCAGCTGGACAGAGGGGTCTGAAGCTTTCTTT. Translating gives CASSWTEGSEAFF. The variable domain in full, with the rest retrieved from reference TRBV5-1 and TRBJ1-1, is KAGVTQTPRYLIKTRGQQVTLSCSPISGHRSVSWYQQTPGQGLQFLFEYFSETQRNKGNFPGRFSGRQFSNSRSEMNVSTLELGDSALYLCASSWTEGSEAFFGQGTRLTVV.

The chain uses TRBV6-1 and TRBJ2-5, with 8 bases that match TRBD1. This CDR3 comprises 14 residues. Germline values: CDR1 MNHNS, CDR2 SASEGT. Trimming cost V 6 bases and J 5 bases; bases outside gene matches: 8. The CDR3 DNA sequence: TGTGCCAGCAGACCCCGACAGGGGCTGGAGACCCAGTACTTC. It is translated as CASRPRQGLETQYF.

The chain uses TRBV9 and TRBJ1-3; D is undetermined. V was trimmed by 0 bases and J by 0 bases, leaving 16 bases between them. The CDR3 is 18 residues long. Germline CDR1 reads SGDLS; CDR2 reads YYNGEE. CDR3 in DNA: TGTGCCAGCAGCGTAGACCCTATGGAGGTATTCTCTGGAAACACCATATATTTT. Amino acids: CASSVDPMEVFSGNTIYF.

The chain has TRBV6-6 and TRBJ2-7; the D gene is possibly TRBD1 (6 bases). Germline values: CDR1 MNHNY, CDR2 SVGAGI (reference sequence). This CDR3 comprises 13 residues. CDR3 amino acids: CATSPQGAVEQYF. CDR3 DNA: TGTGCTACCAGCCCACAGGGTGCGGTCGAGCAGTACTTC.

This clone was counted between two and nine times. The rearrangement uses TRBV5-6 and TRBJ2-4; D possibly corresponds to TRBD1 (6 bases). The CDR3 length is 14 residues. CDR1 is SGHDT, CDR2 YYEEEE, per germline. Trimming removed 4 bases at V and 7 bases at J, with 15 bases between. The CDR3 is CASSPQGRRNIQYF. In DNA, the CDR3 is TGTGCCAGCAGCCCACAGGGAAGGCGGAACATTCAGTACTTC.

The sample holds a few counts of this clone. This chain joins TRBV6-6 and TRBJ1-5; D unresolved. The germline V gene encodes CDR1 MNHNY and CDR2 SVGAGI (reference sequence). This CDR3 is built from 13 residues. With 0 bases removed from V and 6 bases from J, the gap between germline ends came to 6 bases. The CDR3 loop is CASSYSARQPQHF. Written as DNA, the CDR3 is TGTGCCAGCAGTTACTCGGCCCGTCAGCCCCAGCATTTT.

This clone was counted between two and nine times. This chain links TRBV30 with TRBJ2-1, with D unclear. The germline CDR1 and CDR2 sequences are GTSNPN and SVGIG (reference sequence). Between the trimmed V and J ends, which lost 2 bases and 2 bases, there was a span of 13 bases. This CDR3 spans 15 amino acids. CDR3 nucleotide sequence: TGTGCCTGGAGTACCAGGCAGATTACCTACAATGAGCAGTTCTTC. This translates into CAWSTRQITYNEQFF.

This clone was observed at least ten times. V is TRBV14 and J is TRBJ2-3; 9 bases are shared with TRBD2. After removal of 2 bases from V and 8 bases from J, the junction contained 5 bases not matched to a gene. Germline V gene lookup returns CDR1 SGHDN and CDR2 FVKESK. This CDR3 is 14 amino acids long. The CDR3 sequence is CASSQLAGYGTQYF. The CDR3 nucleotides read TGTGCCAGCAGCCAACTAGCGGGGTATGGTACGCAGTATTTT.

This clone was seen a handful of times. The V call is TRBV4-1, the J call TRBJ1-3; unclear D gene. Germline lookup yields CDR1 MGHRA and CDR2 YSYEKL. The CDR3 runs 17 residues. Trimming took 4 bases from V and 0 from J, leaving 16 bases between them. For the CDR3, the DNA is TGCGCCAGCAGCCCTACTCAGCATACTACCTCTGGAAACACCATATATTTT. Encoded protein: CASSPTQHTTSGNTIYF.

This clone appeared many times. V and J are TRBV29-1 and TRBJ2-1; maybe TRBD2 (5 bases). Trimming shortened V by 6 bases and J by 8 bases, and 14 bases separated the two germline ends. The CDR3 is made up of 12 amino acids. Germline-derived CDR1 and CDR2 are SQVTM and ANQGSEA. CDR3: CSVAWEIHEQFF. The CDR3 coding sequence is TGCAGCGTCGCTTGGGAGATCCATGAGCAGTTCTTC.

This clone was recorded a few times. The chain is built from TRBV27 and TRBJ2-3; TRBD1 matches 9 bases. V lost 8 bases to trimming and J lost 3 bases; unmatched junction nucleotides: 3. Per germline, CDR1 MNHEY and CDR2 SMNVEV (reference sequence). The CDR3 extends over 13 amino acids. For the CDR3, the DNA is TGTGCCAGCGGTGGACAGGGGACAGATACGCAGTATTTT. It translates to CASGGQGTDTQYF.

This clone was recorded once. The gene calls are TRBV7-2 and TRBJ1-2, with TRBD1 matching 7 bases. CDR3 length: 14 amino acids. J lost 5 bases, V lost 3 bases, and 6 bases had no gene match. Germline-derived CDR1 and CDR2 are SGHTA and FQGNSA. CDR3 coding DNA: TGTGCCAGCAGCTTCGGGTTACAGGGGTATGGCTACACCTTC. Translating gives CASSFGLQGYGYTF. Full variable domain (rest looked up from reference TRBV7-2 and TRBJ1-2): GAGVSQSPSNKVTEKGKDVELRCDPISGHTALYWYRQSLGQGLEFLIYFQGNSAPDKSGLPSDRFSAERTGGSVSTLTIQRTQQEDSAVYLCASSFGLQGYGYTFGSGTRLTVV.

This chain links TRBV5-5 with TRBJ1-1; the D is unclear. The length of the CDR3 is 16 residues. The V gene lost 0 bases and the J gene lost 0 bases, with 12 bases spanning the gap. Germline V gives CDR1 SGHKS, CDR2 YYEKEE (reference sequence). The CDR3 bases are TGTGCCAGCAGCTTGGCAGAGGGAAGAGTGAACACTGAAGCTTTCTTT. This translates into CASSLAEGRVNTEAFF.

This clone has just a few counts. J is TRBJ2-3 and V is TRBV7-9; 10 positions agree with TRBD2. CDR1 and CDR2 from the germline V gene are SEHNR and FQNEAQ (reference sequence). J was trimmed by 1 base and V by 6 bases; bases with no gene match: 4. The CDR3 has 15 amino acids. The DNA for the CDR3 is TGTGCCAGCAGTTCTAGCGGGAGCCGCACAGATACGCAGTATTTT. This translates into CASSSSGSRTDTQYF.